This TCR beta chain was recorded in a study of cytomegalovirus exposure and HLA in healthy donors. As for the study in general: For the approximately 400 genotyped donors, approximately 83% fell within the Caucasian-associated ancestry cluster.

Points on this clone: Its antigen is not identified. Germline is not matched at one junction end, which may reflect a read error.

PCR primers comprised 60 Vbeta and 13 Jbeta primers. The protocol was immunoSEQ multiplex PCR, while the TCRdb copy is restricted to in-frame clones and leaves out a portion. Seen here are over 100,000 clones, around 80% observed once, and the top ten hold 5.3%. From germline, CDR1 is SSHAT and CDR2 FNYEAQ (reference sequence). The CDR3 extends over 17 amino acids. Overall study results and limits: Reports showed the classifier diagnosing cytomegalovirus status with high specificity and sensitivity. Upon later analysis, TCR association rates were observed to vary by HLA locus, being highest for DRB1 and lowest for HLA-C.

This clonotype was obtained from a young man in good health and CMV-seronegative. Input material: PBMCs. V usage is TRBV7-7 and J usage is TRBJ2-1; 9 nucleotides agree with TRBD2. The CDR3 nucleotides read TGTGCTAGCAGCTTAGCGCACGGACTAGCGAGCCACAATGAGCAGTTCTTC. It encodes CASSLAHGLASHNEQFF.